The next 20 T cell receptor beta chains were all read from a single sample in a study of shared clonotypes between healthy human individuals. Sequencing was performed with immunoSEQ multiplex PCR; in TCRdb, only in-frame clones are kept and a portion is missing. The sample has fewer than 1.4 million clones, about 84% seen once. The sequencing input was memory CD4+ T cells from PBMCs. Subset of the sample: CD45RA-negative fraction. These receptor sequences come from a man aged 18-30 years in good health. Some clones in this sample may be carry-over from other donors' samples.

This clone was seen only a few times. The CDR3 bases are TGTGCCATCACCAGGACTAGCGGAGACTACAATGAGCAGTTCTTC. This gives the protein CAITRTSGDYNEQFF. The chain employs TRBV10-3 and TRBJ2-1; 10 nucleotides line up with TRBD2. CDR3 size: 15 residues. With V trimmed by 7 bases and J by 3 bases, 6 bases remained unmatched. CDR1 is ENHRY and CDR2 is SYGVKD in the germline V gene.

This chain connects TRBV6-5 to TRBJ2-3; 7 nucleotides agree with TRBD2. V shed 0 bases and J 5 bases; nucleotides not matched to a gene: 5. The CDR3 spans 15 residues. Germline assignment: CDR1 MNHEY and CDR2 SVGAGI. CDR3 in DNA: TGTGCCAGCAGTTACTCCCAGCGGGGTCGAGATACGCAGTATTTT. Its protein product is CASSYSQRGRDTQYF.

This clone was observed a handful of times. The J gene is TRBJ2-6, the V gene TRBV4-2, with a tentative D call TRBD1 (6 bases). The ends were cut back, 3 bases at V and 0 bases at J, with 9 bases in the middle. Germline CDR1 LGHNA, CDR2 YNFKEQ. The CDR3 has 16 amino acids. The CDR3: CASSQTGFSGANVLTF. DNA for the CDR3: TGTGCCAGCAGCCAGACAGGTTTCTCTGGGGCCAACGTCCTGACTTTC.

This clone was seen more than once but under ten times. The chain employs TRBV7-8 and TRBJ2-7; TRBD2 is a possible D gene (5 bases). This CDR3 region has 12 residues. Germline V gene lookup returns CDR1 SGHVS and CDR2 FQNEAQ. V lost 5 bases and J lost 2, with 7 bases in between. The CDR3 nucleotides read TGTGCCAGCAGCGTGACTACCTACGAGCAGTACTTC. Its translation is CASSVTTYEQYF.

A single count supports this clone. This chain connects TRBV19 to TRBJ2-5, with TRBD2 as a possible D gene (6 bases). V was trimmed by 5 bases and J by 4 bases, leaving 8 bases between them. Germline CDR1 and CDR2: LNHDA and SQIVND (reference sequence). This CDR3 is 12 amino acids long. The CDR3 region has the DNA TGTGCCAGTAGTGTGGGAGGAGAGACCCAGTACTTC. This codes for CASSVGGETQYF.

This clone has only a few counts. V is TRBV28 and J is TRBJ2-7, with a possible D match to TRBD2 (7 bases). This CDR3 contains 14 residues. Germline lookup yields CDR1 MDHEN and CDR2 SYDVKM. V shed 7 bases and J shed 7 bases, with 20 bases lying between them. Here the CDR3 DNA reads TGTGCCAGCACCTTCGGGGGGCGGAGGTGGGAGCAGTACTTC. This gives the protein CASTFGGRRWEQYF.

The DNA of the CDR3 is TGCAGCGCAGGAGATCAGTACGAGCAGTACTTC. Translating gives CSAGDQYEQYF. The chain has TRBV29-1 and TRBJ2-7; D ambiguous. The CDR3 runs to 11 residues. V lost 7 bases and J 4 bases, leaving 11 bases between the germline ends. Germline V gene lookup returns CDR1 SQVTM and CDR2 ANQGSEA.

As regards this clone: Germline and junction disagree at one end, which may indicate a read error. The chain joins TRBV11-2 to TRBJ2-5, with 7 bases lining up with TRBD2. The closer fit of TRBJ2-7 to the DNA end suggests the J call may be wrong. CDR1 and CDR2 from the germline V gene are SGHAT and FQNNGV. The CDR3 is 14 residues long. CDR3 loop: CASSRGDGIYEQYF. As DNA, the CDR3 is TGCGCCAGCAGCCGGGGGGACGGAATCTACGAGCAGTACTTC.

This clone has only a few counts. The gene calls are TRBV7-9 and TRBJ1-1; TRBD1 might be the D (5 bases). The CDR3 spans 16 residues. Per the germline V gene, CDR1 is SEHNR and CDR2 is FQNEAQ (reference sequence). The ends were cut back, 5 bases at V and 1 base at J, with 17 bases in the middle. The CDR3 bases are TGTGCCAGCAGCCCCCGTCTTCTTGGGGGGAACACTGAAGCTTTCTTT. It is translated as CASSPRLLGGNTEAFF.

As for this clone: Distinct nucleotide sequences in the sample also encode this CDR3. J is TRBJ2-2 and V is TRBV7-2; no reliable D call. The germline CDR1 and CDR2 sequences are SGHTA and FQGNSA. The CDR3 has 13 residues. V lost 2 bases and J lost 4, with 5 bases in between. The CDR3 loop is CASSLYPTGELFF. CDR3 DNA: TGTGCCAGCAGCTTATACCCCACCGGGGAGCTGTTTTTT.

The chain uses TRBV28 and TRBJ2-5; 7 bases are shared with TRBD2. Germline V gene sequence: CDR1 MDHEN, CDR2 SYDVKM. This CDR3 region has 16 residues. Trimming at V came to 7 bases and at J to 5 bases, leaving 16 bases not matched to a gene. CDR3 coding DNA: TGTGCCAGCACCGGTTTTGGGAAGGGAGGGAGGGAGACCCAGTACTTC. Translated: CASTGFGKGGRETQYF.

The rearrangement links TRBV29-1 to TRBJ2-3; tentatively, D is TRBD1 (5 bases). V lost 0 bases and J lost 4, with 14 bases in between. Germline values: CDR1 SQVTM, CDR2 ANQGSEA. This CDR3 is built from 15 residues. CDR3 region: CSVEDGIQGPDTQYF. CDR3 DNA sequence: TGCAGCGTTGAAGATGGTATCCAGGGTCCAGATACGCAGTATTTT.

This clone was recorded once. The CDR3 nucleotides are TGTGCCAGCAGTGAATTCCAGGGGCCCAATGAGCAGTTCTTC. It encodes CASSEFQGPNEQFF. The chain recombines TRBV25-1 with TRBJ2-1; D is perhaps TRBD1 (6 bases). V gave up 1 base and J gave up 6 bases, with 10 bases separating them. This CDR3 has 14 amino acids. Looked up from germline, CDR1 is MGHDK and CDR2 is SYGVNS.

The rearrangement joins TRBV30 to TRBJ2-1, with TRBD2 matching over 7 bases. Trimming at V came to 4 bases and at J to 7 bases, leaving 13 bases not matched to a gene. There are 15 residues in the CDR3. Germline loops: CDR1 GTSNPN, CDR2 SVGIG (reference sequence). The CDR3 DNA follows: TGTGCCTGGACGGGGGACTATGTGCGAGGGAATGAGCAGTTCTTC. Translation gives CAWTGDYVRGNEQFF. Full variable domain (rest looked up from reference TRBV30 and TRBJ2-1): SQTIHQWPATLVQPVGSPLSLECTVEGTSNPNLYWYRQAAGRGLQLLFYSVGIGQISSEVPQNLSASRPQDRQFILSSKKLLLSDSGFYLCAWTGDYVRGNEQFFGPGTRLTVL.

J is TRBJ2-3 and V is TRBV6-5; D uncertain. Trimming took off 4 bases at V and 4 bases at J, with 12 bases between the two ends. The CDR3 loop spans 14 amino acids. Per germline, CDR1 MNHEY and CDR2 SVGAGI. The CDR3 here is CASSSLGLADTQYF. The CDR3 DNA reads TGTGCCAGCAGTTCGTTAGGTCTTGCAGATACGCAGTATTTT.

The chain couples TRBV28 to TRBJ2-1; 13 nucleotides agree with TRBD2. The CDR3 spans 15 residues. The junction had 5 bases not matched to a gene; V was cut back by 6 bases and J by 6 bases. CDR1 is MDHEN, CDR2 SYDVKM, per germline. The CDR3 DNA reads TGTGCCAGCAGCGGGACTAGCGGGATCCCCAATGAGCAGTTCTTC. Translating it yields CASSGTSGIPNEQFF.

This clone was seen more than once but under ten times. The chain combines TRBV6-6 with TRBJ1-1; 10 nucleotides line up with TRBD1. Germline CDR1 MNHNY, CDR2 SVGAGI (reference sequence). V shed 5 bases, J shed 11 bases, and the junction held 2 bases outside the gene matches. The CDR3 has 11 amino acids. The CDR3 loop is CASSTGQGAFF. CDR3 coding DNA: TGTGCCAGCAGTACGGGACAGGGGGCTTTCTTT.

The table lists this clone with a few counts. This sequence joins TRBV18 and TRBJ2-3, with D possibly TRBD2 on 6 matching bases. The CDR3 runs to 16 residues. The V and J ends lost 2 bases and 0 bases respectively, with 12 bases between them. Germline-derived CDR1 and CDR2 are KGHSH and LQKENI. The CDR3 DNA reads TGTGCCAGCTCACCATTGGTAGCGGCTAGCACAGATACGCAGTATTTT. Protein: CASSPLVAASTDTQYF.

The chain combines TRBV7-8 with TRBJ2-1; 15 bases align to TRBD2. Germline trimming cut 5 bases from V and 7 bases from J; bases unmatched to any gene: 6. The germline gives CDR1 SGHVS, CDR2 FQNEAQ. This CDR3 comprises 16 residues. CDR3 DNA sequence: TGTGCCAGCAGCCTTGAAGGGACTAGCGGGAGGAATGAGCAGTTCTTC. Translating it yields CASSLEGTSGRNEQFF.

The genes are TRBV9 and TRBJ1-4, with 7 bases fitting TRBD1. Germline V gene lookup returns CDR1 SGDLS and CDR2 YYNGEE. This CDR3 contains 14 residues. With V trimmed by 4 bases and J by 4 bases, 4 bases remained unmatched. CDR3 sequence reads: CASSSGQINEKLFF. The CDR3 nucleotides are TGTGCCAGCAGCTCGGGACAGATTAATGAAAAACTGTTTTTT. Variable domain in full (rest from reference TRBV9 and TRBJ1-4): DSGVTQTPKHLITATGQRVTLRCSPRSGDLSVYWYQQSLDQGLQFLIQYYNGEERAKGNILERFSAQQFPDLHSELNLSSLELGDSALYFCASSSGQINEKLFFGSGTQLSVL.